This passage covers 29 T cell receptor beta chains from one sample sequenced in a study of Ad26.COV2.S vaccination and SARS-CoV-2 variants. The treatment: about 20 received Ad26.COV2.S at low or high dose, single or two shots; roughly 5 received placebo; per-sample allocation not given. Sample collection was performed on day 63 after the first vaccine or placebo injection. TCRdb keeps only in-frame clones here, not all; method: immunoSEQ multiplex PCR. This table has about 680,000 clones, around 90% appearing once. The source was peripheral blood, collected in a trial of Ad26.COV2.S vaccine versus placebo. These receptor sequences come from a person aged 18-60 years who received the Ad26.COV2.S COVID-19 vaccine or a placebo.

V is TRBV6-5 and J is TRBJ1-5; no definite D call. This CDR3 region has 13 residues. Trimming removed 11 bases at V and 0 bases at J, with 11 bases between. CDR1 MNHEY and CDR2 SVGAGI come from the germline V gene. In nucleotides, the CDR3 is TGTGCCGTCCGGGGATATAGCAATCAGCCCCAGCATTTT. Amino acid sequence: CAVRGYSNQPQHF.

The chain uses TRBV5-4 and TRBJ1-2; TRBD1 matches at 7 bases. Trimming cost V 3 bases and J 3 bases; bases outside gene matches: 5. Germline V CDR1 and CDR2: SGHNT, YYREEE (reference sequence). CDR3 length: 14 amino acids. The chain's CDR3 is CASSSTGSHYGYTF. The CDR3 DNA reads as TGTGCCAGCAGCTCGACAGGGTCCCACTATGGCTACACCTTC.

This clone was detected only once. The rearrangement uses TRBV6-4 and TRBJ1-6; 8 bases line up with TRBD1. J was trimmed by 0 bases and V by 4 bases; bases with no gene match: 11. The germline gives CDR1 MRHNA, CDR2 SNTAGT. CDR3 length: 19 amino acids. In DNA, the CDR3 is TGTGCCAGCAGTGCCTCCGATTGGACAGGGAGCTCCTATAATTCACCCCTCCACTTT. Translating it yields CASSASDWTGSSYNSPLHF.

About this clone itself: Other DNA sequences from this sample encode an identical CDR3 as well. The chain combines TRBV7-2 with TRBJ2-7; D might be TRBD2 (5 bases). Germline-derived CDR1 and CDR2 are SGHTA and FQGNSA. This CDR3 spans 14 amino acids. The ends were cut back, 3 bases at V and 0 bases at J, with 9 bases in the middle. In DNA, the CDR3 is TGTGCCAGCAGCTTGGGAGCGGCCTCCTACGAGCAGTACTTC. Translation: CASSLGAASYEQYF. The complete variable domain, with remaining parts taken from reference TRBV7-2 and TRBJ2-7, reads GAGVSQSPSNKVTEKGKDVELRCDPISGHTALYWYRQSLGQGLEFLIYFQGNSAPDKSGLPSDRFSAERTGGSVSTLTIQRTQQEDSAVYLCASSLGAASYEQYFGPGTRLTVT.

The chain couples TRBV19 to TRBJ1-2; D remains unclear. Trimming left V 3 bases short and J 3 bases short, with 17 bases between. CDR1 is LNHDA, CDR2 SQIVND, per germline (reference sequence). CDR3 length: 16 amino acids. In DNA form, the CDR3 reads TGTGCCAGTAGTATGGATCACATAATCCACTACTATGGCTACACCTTC. Its translation: CASSMDHIIHYYGYTF.

V usage is TRBV5-1 and J usage is TRBJ2-1; 7 bases line up with TRBD1. In germline, CDR1 is SGHRS, CDR2 YFSETQ. Trimming took 4 bases from V and 7 from J; bases not matched to a gene: 8. CDR3 length: 14 residues. The CDR3 DNA is TGCGCCAGCAGCCCTAGGGTGGACAGGAATGAGCAGTTCTTC. It codes for CASSPRVDRNEQFF.

The J gene is TRBJ2-1, the V gene TRBV7-8, with D possibly TRBD1 on 5 matching bases. Germline V gene data show CDR1 as SGHVS and CDR2 as FQNEAQ. The CDR3 is 15 amino acids. V shed 5 bases and J shed 2 bases, with 13 bases lying between them. CDR3 DNA sequence: TGTGCCAGCAGCCCCAGGGTGGCCCCCTACAATGAGCAGTTCTTC. Translated, it gives CASSPRVAPYNEQFF.

The CDR3 protein is CATAPVAGNTIYF. For the CDR3, the DNA is TGTGCCACCGCCCCTGTAGCCGGAAACACCATATATTTT. The rearrangement links TRBV6-5 to TRBJ1-3; D ambiguous. This CDR3 is 13 amino acids long. Germline V CDR1 and CDR2: MNHEY, SVGAGI. Trimming removed 10 bases from V and 4 bases from J, with 14 bases in between.

V gene TRBV27 combines with J gene TRBJ2-3, with unresolved D. Germline-derived CDR1 and CDR2 are MNHEY and SMNVEV (reference sequence). The CDR3 spans 12 residues. Trimming shortened V by 3 bases and J by 6 bases, and 7 bases separated the two germline ends. In nucleotides, the CDR3 is TGTGCCAGCAGTTTGGGTGTTGATACGCAGTATTTT. The encoded protein is CASSLGVDTQYF.

The chain has TRBV19 and TRBJ2-7; D call uncertain. The germline V gene has CDR1 LNHDA and CDR2 SQIVND (reference sequence). There are 11 residues in the CDR3. Trimming took off 10 bases at V and 5 bases at J, with 12 bases between the two ends. The CDR3 sequence is CATGLGNEQYF. CDR3 in DNA: TGTGCCACTGGGCTGGGGAACGAGCAGTACTTC.

The rearrangement links TRBV5-1 to TRBJ2-5; TRBD1 matches 8 bases. CDR1 is SGHRS, CDR2 YFSETQ, per germline. Trimming removed 4 bases from V and 5 bases from J; junction bases left unmatched: 16. The CDR3 has 17 residues. Written as DNA, the CDR3 is TGCGCCAGCAGCCTAACCCCAGGGGGCGCGGGCGAGGAGACCCAGTACTTC. Its protein is CASSLTPGGAGEETQYF.

The chain carries TRBV7-2 and TRBJ1-1, with TRBD1 as a possible D gene (6 bases). The CDR3 runs to 16 residues. With 5 bases removed from V and 10 bases from J, the gap between germline ends came to 26 bases. Germline loops: CDR1 SGHTA, CDR2 FQGNSA. The CDR3 nucleotides are TGTGCCAGCAGCCGCGGGGGGCAGGATGGGAAGAATGGAGCTTTCTTT. It is translated as CASSRGGQDGKNGAFF.

The chain has TRBV2 and TRBJ2-1, with TRBD2 matching 9 bases. The CDR3 spans 13 residues. Trimming took 6 bases from V and 11 from J; bases not matched to a gene: 8. Germline V gives CDR1 SNHLY, CDR2 FYNNEI. CDR3 region: CASSLSGGTQQFF. DNA for the CDR3: TGTGCCAGCAGCCTTAGCGGGGGTACCCAGCAGTTCTTC.

The gene calls are TRBV12-3 or TRBV12-4 and TRBJ1-2; D unresolved. The CDR3 runs 12 residues. Deletions cut 3 bases from V and 8 bases from J, with 10 bases between. For the CDR3, the DNA is TGTGCCAGCAGTTTGAGCAGGACCGGCTACACCTTC. It codes for CASSLSRTGYTF.

The chain joins TRBV9 to TRBJ2-1; 11 nucleotides match TRBD2. The CDR3 contains 19 residues. Losses at the gene ends were 8 bases for V and 3 bases for J; bases not matched to a gene: 19. CDR1 SGDLS and CDR2 YYNGEE come from the germline V gene. The CDR3 loop reads CARRLRRLWGLADYNEQFF. The CDR3, as DNA: TGTGCCAGGCGCCTAAGGAGGTTGTGGGGACTAGCGGACTACAATGAGCAGTTCTTC.

The chain has TRBV7-6 and TRBJ1-2; D is undetermined. Trimming pared 5 bases from V and 5 bases from J, leaving 15 bases between. This CDR3 contains 14 residues. Germline-derived CDR1 and CDR2 are SGHVS and FNYEAQ. CDR3 region: CASSPRGPHYGYTF. CDR3 bases: TGTGCCAGCAGCCCCAGAGGGCCCCATTATGGCTACACCTTC.

The chain combines TRBV7-2 with TRBJ2-5, with 10 nucleotides matching TRBD1. This CDR3 comprises 15 residues. Per the germline V gene, CDR1 is SGHTA and CDR2 is FQGNSA. Trimming cost V 3 bases and J 5 bases; bases outside gene matches: 6. CDR3 sequence: CASSFRTGGKETQYF. CDR3 in DNA: TGTGCCAGCAGCTTCCGGACAGGGGGTAAGGAGACCCAGTACTTC.

The sample holds one count of this clone. The chain carries TRBV7-9 and TRBJ2-1; 9 nucleotides agree with TRBD2. V was pared by 5 bases and J by 7 bases, with 3 bases of the junction left unmatched. The CDR3 consists of 13 residues. Per the germline V gene, CDR1 is SEHNR and CDR2 is FQNEAQ (reference sequence). DNA for the CDR3: TGTGCCAGCAGCCTCGGACTAGCGAATGAGCAGTTCTTC. The encoded protein is CASSLGLANEQFF.

A few counts support this clone. The junction departs from the called germline gene at one end, perhaps through a read error. The chain is built from TRBV7-7 and TRBJ2-3, with D possibly being TRBD1 (6 bases). The germline V gene encodes CDR1 SSHAT and CDR2 FNYEAQ (reference sequence). The CDR3 spans 12 residues. CDR3 region: CASSFEGGTQYF. The CDR3 DNA is TGTGCTAGCAGCTTTGAAGGGGGTACGCAGTATTTT.

The rearrangement uses TRBV5-8 and TRBJ1-2, with 9 bases lining up with TRBD1. V lost 4 bases and J lost 2; bases outside the gene matches: 3. The CDR3 has 14 amino acids. CDR1 and CDR2 (germline): SGHTS, YDEGEE. The CDR3 spells CASSPGTGNYGYTF. CDR3 nucleotides: TGTGCCAGCAGCCCCGGGACAGGGAACTATGGCTACACCTTC.

The V and J genes are TRBV3-1 (or the pseudogene TRBV3-2) and TRBJ2-5; D gene uncertain. V was shortened by 4 bases and J by 4 bases, with 16 bases between the two germline ends. Germline values: CDR1 LGHDT, CDR2 YNNKEL (reference sequence). The length of the CDR3 is 15 residues. CDR3 amino acids: CASSLSLGSLETQYF. In DNA, the CDR3 is TGTGCCAGCAGCCTCTCCCTTGGCAGTTTAGAGACCCAGTACTTC.

The gene calls are TRBV4-2 and TRBJ1-1; D is uncertain. This CDR3 region has 15 residues. Germline V gene data show CDR1 as LGHNA and CDR2 as YNFKEQ. With 0 bases removed from V and 0 bases from J, the gap between germline ends came to 8 bases. CDR3 sequence reads: CASSQDPGMNTEAFF. CDR3 DNA: TGTGCCAGCAGCCAAGATCCGGGGATGAACACTGAAGCTTTCTTT.

The chain is built from TRBV7-2 and TRBJ1-6, with D unresolved. V shed 1 base and J shed 3 bases, with 7 bases lying between them. The CDR3 sequence is 15 residues long. Germline CDR1 reads SGHTA; CDR2 reads FQGNSA. For the CDR3, the DNA is TGTGCCAGCAGCTTAGGACTGAGCTATAATTCACCCCTCCACTTT. It codes for CASSLGLSYNSPLHF.

This rearrangement joins TRBV7-2 to TRBJ2-1; D gene unclear. The germline gives CDR1 SGHTA, CDR2 FQGNSA. The CDR3 contains 15 residues. V lost 6 bases and J 4 bases, leaving 16 bases between the germline ends. This CDR3 is CASSLGWVSYNEQFF. The CDR3 nucleotides read TGTGCCAGCAGTCTTGGGTGGGTTTCGTACAATGAGCAGTTCTTC.

This clone was detected only a few times. The chain combines TRBV3-1 (or the pseudogene TRBV3-2) with TRBJ1-5, with TRBD1 identical over 7 bases. Germline loops: CDR1 LGHDT, CDR2 YNNKEL (reference sequence). The CDR3 loop spans 15 amino acids. V lost 0 bases and J lost 4; bases outside the gene matches: 3. DNA for the CDR3: TGTGCCAGCAGCCAAGACGCAGGGGGTAATCAGCCCCAGCATTTT. It yields the protein CASSQDAGGNQPQHF.

This chain joins TRBV6-2 or TRBV6-3 and TRBJ2-3; weak D call: TRBD2 (6 bases). The germline CDR1 and CDR2 sequences are MNHEY and SVGEGT. Trimming left V 6 bases short and J 0 bases short, with 10 bases between. The CDR3 length is 14 residues. CDR3 DNA: TGTGCCAGCAGCCCGGGACTCAGCACAGATACGCAGTATTTT. Translated: CASSPGLSTDTQYF.

The chain recombines TRBV3-1 (or the pseudogene TRBV3-2) with TRBJ1-2, with a possible D match to TRBD1 (5 bases). The CDR3 spans 15 residues. Trimming pared 1 base from V and 7 bases from J, leaving 16 bases between. The germline gives CDR1 LGHDT, CDR2 YNNKEL (reference sequence). This CDR3 is CASSQVPLQGRGYTF. The CDR3 DNA reads TGTGCCAGCAGCCAAGTCCCCCTTCAGGGCCGTGGCTACACCTTC.

The rearrangement links TRBV6-5 to TRBJ2-7; 9 nucleotides agree with TRBD1. V lost 0 bases to trimming and J lost 3 bases; unmatched junction nucleotides: 6. The CDR3 length is 16 residues. Germline loops: CDR1 MNHEY, CDR2 SVGAGI. The CDR3 bases are TGTGCCAGCAGTTACTCGAGGGGGACAGGGCGCTACGAGCAGTACTTC. Translation: CASSYSRGTGRYEQYF.

The chain is built from TRBV24-1 and TRBJ1-5; 9 nucleotides agree with TRBD1. There are 17 residues in the CDR3. J lost 2 bases, V lost 5 bases, and 9 bases had no gene match. Germline lookup yields CDR1 KGHDR and CDR2 SFDVKD. CDR3: CATSGGQGEGGNQPQHF. The DNA of the CDR3 is TGTGCCACCAGTGGGGGACAGGGTGAGGGAGGCAATCAGCCCCAGCATTTT.